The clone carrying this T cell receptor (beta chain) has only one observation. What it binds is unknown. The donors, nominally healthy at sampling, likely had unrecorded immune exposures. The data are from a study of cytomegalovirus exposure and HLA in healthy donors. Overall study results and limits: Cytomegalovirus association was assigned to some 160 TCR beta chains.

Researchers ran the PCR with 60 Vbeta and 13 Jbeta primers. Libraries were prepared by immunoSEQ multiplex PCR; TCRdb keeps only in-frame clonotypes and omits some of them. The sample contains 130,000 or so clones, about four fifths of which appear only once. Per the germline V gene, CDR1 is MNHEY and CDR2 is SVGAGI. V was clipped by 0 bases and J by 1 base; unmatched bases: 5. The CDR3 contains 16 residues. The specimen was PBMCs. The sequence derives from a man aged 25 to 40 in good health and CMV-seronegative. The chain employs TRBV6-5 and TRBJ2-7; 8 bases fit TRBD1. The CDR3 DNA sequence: TGTGCCAGCAGTTACTCGACAGGGGAAGAATCCTACGAGCAGTACTTC. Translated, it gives CASSYSTGEESYEQYF.